This T cell receptor (beta chain) was sequenced in a study of blood T cell repertoires in COVID-19 (TCRdb year 2020). Some background on the complete study: Collaborator samples came from the United States, Italy and Spain and covered acute and convalescent phases of COVID-19. A de-identified subject ID, COVID-19 status, age in years and sex were almost always included in the sample metadata. The repertoires were released in a freely available public database meant as a resource for research on the immune response to SARS-CoV-2. The dataset comprised deeply sampled blood TCRbeta repertoires from subjects exposed to, actively infected with, or recovered from COVID-19. Where HLA class I and class II types were available, the types were taken from metadata supplied by the sample provider, not from assay-based typing. Samples were obtained from the ongoing ImmuneRACE study (first 160 participants) and from some 1,300 subjects provided by 6 global collaborators. The material from the prospective study consisted of cDNA or gDNA derived from T cells, B-cell-depleted T cells, or PBMCs. General conclusions and limits of the study: How much clinical and demographic metadata was included differed by source and by participant, and the metadata was provided uncurated.

TCRbeta CDR3 regions were amplified from genomic DNA by means of the immunoSEQ Assay, a bias-controlled multiplex PCR. In the original analysis: Nucleated cell counts per sample were estimated from amplification of reference gene primers within the assay. Sequence reads were collapsed and filtered to measure the absolute abundance of every unique TCRbeta CDR3 rearrangement. For each sample, productive Simpson clonality was calculated as the square root of Simpson's diversity index across productive rearrangements. The source is immuneACCESS, and TCRdb retained only in-frame sequences with V and J called. Part of the clones is not carried over; for the studies checked, unresolved V genes explain less than half of this, and the remainder is unexplained. V and J calls and clone size are given by that table; D and trimming were obtained from the DNA. This sample has some 300,000 clones in its table, and under 90% of those were observed once. The ten top clones hold over 1.5% of the sample.

Worth noting for this clone: Its antigen is not yet known. No much larger clone exists at a distance of one base, and base qualities are not known.

One collaborating source in Seattle enrolled patients during active infection and followed them longitudinally through the course of disease. Whole blood was collected in K2EDTA tubes by collaborating institutions according to the institutions' own protocols. For TCRbeta analysis, collaborators shipped samples as frozen whole blood, isolated PBMCs, or DNA extracted from either of those sample types. Via the germline V gene, CDR1 is LGHNA and CDR2 YSLEER. From its cysteine to its phenylalanine, the CDR3 spans 15 amino acids. Here the CDR3 DNA is all that survives: 45 bases in frame from base 1. The junction shows trimming of 0 bases on V and 3 bases on J, and the gene matches do not reach 2 bases of it.

This receptor was obtained from a woman in her 30s with COVID-19, enrolled during active disease. The sequence joins TRBV4-3 to TRBJ2-1; 7 bases in the middle match TRBD1. Sample: peripheral blood. The CDR3 region has the sequence CASSQDAGGYNEQFF. The nucleotides read TGCGCCAGCAGCCAAGATGCAGGGGGCTACAATGAGCAGTTCTTC.